These 22 T cell receptor beta chains share one sample of origin, sequenced in a study of blood T cell repertoires in COVID-19. Repertoires were generated with immunoSEQ multiplex PCR, while TCRdb's copy carries only in-frame clones and drops some. The sample contains a few hundred thousand clones, around 83% of which appear only once. The sequenced material came from peripheral blood. These receptors all stem from a woman aged 45-65 years with acute or convalescent COVID-19.

This rearrangement joins TRBV7-9 to TRBJ1-2; maybe TRBD1 (5 bases). CDR3 length equals 13 residues. CDR1 is SEHNR and CDR2 is FQNEAQ in the germline V gene (reference sequence). Trimming took 5 bases from V and 3 from J, leaving 10 bases between them. The CDR3 DNA reads as TGTGCCAGCAGCCGGGACTTCCACTATGGCTACACCTTC. It translates to CASSRDFHYGYTF. Looking up the rest from reference TRBV7-9 and TRBJ1-2 gives the full variable domain: DTGVSQNPRHKITKRGQNVTFRCDPISEHNRLYWYRQTLGQGPEFLTYFQNEAQLEKSRLLSDRFSAERPKGSFSTLEIQRTEQGDSAMYLCASSRDFHYGYTFGSGTRLTVV.

This chain's CDR3 is CASSEGLANTGELFF. In nucleotides, the CDR3 is TGTGCCAGCAGCGAGGGACTAGCAAACACCGGGGAGCTGTTTTTT. The chain is built from TRBV2 and TRBJ2-2; TRBD2 agrees at 9 bases. V lost 6 bases and J lost 2; bases outside the gene matches: 4. This CDR3 is built from 15 residues. CDR1 SNHLY and CDR2 FYNNEI come from the germline V gene.

This chain links TRBV7-3 with TRBJ2-1; no firm D call. The germline V and J ends were trimmed by 5 bases and 8 bases, with 16 bases remaining between them. Germline lookup yields CDR1 SGHTA and CDR2 FQGTGA. The CDR3 is made up of 14 amino acids. CDR3 sequence (DNA): TGTGCCAGCAGCGGCTCGGCGGCAAAGGATGAGCAGTTCTTC. Translated: CASSGSAAKDEQFF.

The CDR3 bases are TGTGCCAGCAGTTACGAACGACCGGGCTACGAGCAGTACTTC. Translated: CASSYERPGYEQYF. The V gene is TRBV6-2 or TRBV6-3, the J gene TRBJ2-7, with D unresolved. The CDR3 covers 14 residues. Between the trimmed V and J ends, which lost 2 bases and 3 bases, there was a span of 11 bases. CDR1 MNHEY and CDR2 SVGEGT come from the germline V gene.

The chain employs TRBV9 and TRBJ2-5, with 9 bases aligning to TRBD2. The CDR3 spans 16 residues. Trimming at V came to 0 bases and at J to 1 base, leaving 4 bases not matched to a gene. From germline, CDR1 is SGDLS and CDR2 YYNGEE. The CDR3 loop is CASSVGISGSQETQYF. As DNA, the CDR3 is TGTGCCAGCAGCGTAGGTATTAGCGGGAGCCAAGAGACCCAGTACTTC.

The chain employs TRBV25-1 and TRBJ1-4; D may be TRBD1 (6 bases). V was shortened by 2 bases and J by 3 bases, with 7 bases between the two germline ends. Germline V lookup: CDR1 MGHDK, CDR2 SYGVNS. There are 14 residues in the CDR3. CDR3 in DNA: TGTGCCAGCAGTGAACCAGGGGCTAATGAAAAACTGTTTTTT. Translating gives CASSEPGANEKLFF.

This clone was recorded a few times. This rearrangement joins TRBV30 to TRBJ1-4; a weak D match, TRBD1 (6 bases). The V end was cut by 5 bases, the J end by 0 bases, with 13 bases between. The CDR3 has 15 amino acids. Germline CDR1 and CDR2: GTSNPN and SVGIG (reference sequence). The CDR3 DNA reads as TGTGCCTGGGAACAGGGAAAAGCAACTAATGAAAAACTGTTTTTT. This codes for CAWEQGKATNEKLFF.

This clone was detected only once. The chain employs TRBV5-6 and TRBJ2-1; 11 nucleotides line up with TRBD2. Germline V gives CDR1 SGHDT, CDR2 YYEEEE. V gave up 0 bases and J gave up 7 bases; unmatched junction bases: 0. The CDR3 is 14 amino acids. The CDR3 reads CASSLGLAGNEQFF. CDR3 nucleotides: TGTGCCAGCAGCTTGGGACTAGCGGGAAATGAGCAGTTCTTC.

The rearrangement links TRBV5-6 to TRBJ1-6; D uncertain. V lost 4 bases and J 7 bases, leaving 15 bases between the germline ends. The CDR3 is made up of 15 amino acids. CDR1 SGHDT and CDR2 YYEEEE come from the germline V gene. The chain's CDR3 is CASSTQDFLNSPLHF. The CDR3, as DNA: TGTGCCAGCAGCACTCAGGACTTTTTGAATTCACCCCTCCACTTT.

The genes are TRBV7-9 and TRBJ1-5, with D possibly matching TRBD1 (5 bases). With 3 bases removed from V and 4 bases from J, the gap between germline ends came to 13 bases. Germline V gene sequence: CDR1 SEHNR, CDR2 FQNEAQ (reference sequence). This CDR3 spans 15 amino acids. The CDR3 loop is CASSFGQGLNQPQHF. The CDR3 DNA reads as TGTGCCAGCAGCTTTGGGCAGGGCTTGAATCAGCCCCAGCATTTT. Looking up the rest from reference TRBV7-9 and TRBJ1-5 gives the full variable domain: DTGVSQNPRHKITKRGQNVTFRCDPISEHNRLYWYRQTLGQGPEFLTYFQNEAQLEKSRLLSDRFSAERPKGSFSTLEIQRTEQGDSAMYLCASSFGQGLNQPQHFGDGTRLSIL.

This clone was found a few times. This chain connects TRBV20-1 to TRBJ1-2; D perhaps matches TRBD1 (6 bases). V dropped 5 bases and J dropped 8 bases, with 12 bases sitting between them. This CDR3 is 11 amino acids long. Germline V gives CDR1 DFQATT, CDR2 SNEGSKA (reference sequence). Here the CDR3 DNA reads TGCAGTGCTCTTACAGGGAACGGCTACACCTTC. This codes for CSALTGNGYTF.

This chain connects TRBV7-2 to TRBJ2-7, with D possibly being TRBD2 (6 bases). This CDR3 has 14 amino acids. Trimming pared 4 bases from V and 1 base from J, leaving 11 bases between. The V gene's germline CDR1 is SGHTA and CDR2 FQGNSA. CDR3 sequence: CASSSGTLSYEQYF. As DNA, the CDR3 is TGTGCCAGCAGCTCCGGGACTTTGTCCTACGAGCAGTACTTC.

The chain employs TRBV9 and TRBJ2-3; tentative D call: TRBD1 (6 bases). V was pared by 1 base and J by 5 bases, with 14 bases between. The CDR3 covers 15 residues. Germline CDR1 SGDLS, CDR2 YYNGEE. The chain's CDR3 is CASSVQGQGGDTQYF. CDR3 DNA sequence: TGTGCCAGCAGCGTACAGGGGCAAGGGGGAGATACGCAGTATTTT.

V gene TRBV5-4 combines with J gene TRBJ2-2, with 7 positions matching TRBD1. With V trimmed by 4 bases and J by 5 bases, 11 bases remained unmatched. CDR1 is SGHNT, CDR2 YYREEE, per germline (reference sequence). The CDR3 spans 16 residues. The CDR3 DNA follows: TGTGCCAGCAGCCCCGGTCAGGGGGTCGTAACCGGGGAGCTGTTTTTT. Its translation is CASSPGQGVVTGELFF.

The J gene is TRBJ2-1, the V gene TRBV27; D possibly corresponds to TRBD2 (6 bases). Trimming removed 4 bases at V and 8 bases at J, with 15 bases between. This CDR3 region has 14 residues. Germline CDR1 is MNHEY and CDR2 is SMNVEV (reference sequence). CDR3 in DNA: TGTGCCAGCAGTTCCGGGACTGGGACGGATGAGCAGTTCTTC. Amino acid sequence: CASSSGTGTDEQFF.

The V call is TRBV20-1, the J call TRBJ1-5, with D unclear. The germline CDR1 and CDR2 sequences are DFQATT and SNEGSKA (reference sequence). CDR3 length: 13 amino acids. The germline V and J ends were trimmed by 3 bases and 4 bases, with 10 bases remaining between them. This CDR3 reads CSASYSGNQPQHF. The DNA of the CDR3 is TGCAGTGCTAGTTACAGTGGGAATCAGCCCCAGCATTTT.

V gene TRBV7-8 combines with J gene TRBJ1-5; D unclear. CDR1 is SGHVS, CDR2 FQNEAQ, per germline. CDR3 length equals 17 residues. The V gene lost 2 bases and the J gene lost 7 bases, with 21 bases spanning the gap. CDR3 amino acids: CASSLLSSSRVGQPQHF. CDR3 sequence (DNA): TGTGCCAGCAGCTTATTGTCAAGTTCTCGGGTTGGACAGCCCCAGCATTTT.

The chain employs TRBV29-1 and TRBJ1-3; D is ambiguous. Germline lookup yields CDR1 SQVTM and CDR2 ANQGSEA. This CDR3 contains 16 residues. Trimming pared 0 bases from V and 0 bases from J, leaving 12 bases between. CDR3 protein: CSVEDPLPGSGNTIYF. CDR3 nucleotide sequence: TGCAGCGTTGAAGACCCTTTGCCAGGCTCTGGAAACACCATATATTTT.

The CDR3 loop is CASSPGPGQGGYEQYF. The CDR3, as DNA: TGTGCCAGCAGTCCGGGACCGGGACAGGGAGGTTACGAGCAGTACTTC. The chain combines TRBV27 with TRBJ2-7; 9 bases fit TRBD1. The V gene's germline CDR1 is MNHEY and CDR2 SMNVEV (reference sequence). J was trimmed by 4 bases and V by 5 bases; bases with no gene match: 12. The CDR3 runs to 16 residues.

The gene calls are TRBV6-5 and TRBJ2-5; 8 positions agree with TRBD1. V shed 10 bases, J shed 2 bases, and the junction held 6 bases outside the gene matches. Germline V gene sequence: CDR1 MNHEY, CDR2 SVGAGI. This CDR3 comprises 13 residues. CDR3 coding DNA: TGTGCCATACAAGACAGGGGACAAGAGACCCAGTACTTC. It is translated as CAIQDRGQETQYF.

The chain carries TRBV6-5 and TRBJ2-1; 11 nucleotides align to TRBD2. The V gene end was trimmed by 0 bases and the J gene end by 5 bases; junction bases not matched to a gene: 3. This CDR3 spans 16 amino acids. The V gene's germline CDR1 is MNHEY and CDR2 SVGAGI. CDR3 sequence reads: CASSYSLAGGNNEQFF. Here the CDR3 DNA reads TGTGCCAGCAGTTACTCTCTAGCGGGGGGTAACAATGAGCAGTTCTTC.

The rearrangement joins TRBV10-3 to TRBJ2-2, with 11 nucleotides matching TRBD1. V gave up 6 bases and J gave up 7 bases; unmatched junction bases: 13. The CDR3 is 17 amino acids. Germline CDR1 reads ENHRY; CDR2 reads SYGVKD. The CDR3, as DNA: TGTGCCATCAGCGTTGGAGTGAGGACAGGGGGCGGCGGGGAGCTGTTTTTT. Translating gives CAISVGVRTGGGGELFF.